This T cell receptor (beta chain) was sequenced for a study of cytomegalovirus exposure and HLA in healthy donors. General study points: Associated with cytomegalovirus, according to the listing, were around 170 TCR beta chains. Most TCR sequences were rare, but some public TCRs occurred in many donors. There were a few CMV-associated chains whose specificity for CMV antigens was confirmed in vitro.

V lost 6 bases, J lost 2 bases, and 18 bases lay in between. CDR1 SGHRS and CDR2 YFSETQ come from the germline V gene. CDR3 length: 16 amino acids. TCRdb's copy holds only in-frame clones and misses some; the assay was immunoSEQ multiplex PCR. The sample holds around 150,000 clones; roughly 86% are singletons and the top ten take about 9.3%. This clone was found once. Its matching antigen is unknown. The donors formed part of the roughly 120-subject validation cohort, distinct from the roughly 620-subject first cohort. The material sequenced was PBMCs. The rearrangement joins TRBV5-1 to TRBJ2-1; D perhaps matches TRBD2 (5 bases). This clonotype was obtained from a woman aged 18-30 years in good health and CMV-seropositive. As DNA, the CDR3 is TGCGCCAGCACGGCCCGACCCGGGATCACCTACAATGAGCAGTTCTTC. Translated, it gives CASTARPGITYNEQFF.